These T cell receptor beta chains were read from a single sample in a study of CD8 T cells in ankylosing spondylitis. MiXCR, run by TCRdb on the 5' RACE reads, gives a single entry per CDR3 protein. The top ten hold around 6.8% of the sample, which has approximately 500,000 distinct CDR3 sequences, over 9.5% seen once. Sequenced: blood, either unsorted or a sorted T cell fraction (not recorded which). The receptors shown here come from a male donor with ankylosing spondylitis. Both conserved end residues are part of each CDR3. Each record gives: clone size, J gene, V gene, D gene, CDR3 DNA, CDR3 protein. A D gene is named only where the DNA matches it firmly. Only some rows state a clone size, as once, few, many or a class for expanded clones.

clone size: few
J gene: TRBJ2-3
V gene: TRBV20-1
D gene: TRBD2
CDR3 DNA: TGCAGTGCTAGAGTAGGCGGGAGGCCGGATACGCAGTATTTT
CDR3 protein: CSARVGGRPDTQYF

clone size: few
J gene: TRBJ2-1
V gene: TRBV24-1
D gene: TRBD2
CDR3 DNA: TGTGCCACCAGTGACCCTAGCGGGAGGGGGGGTGGTGAGCAGTTCTTC
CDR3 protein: CATSDPSGRGGGEQFF

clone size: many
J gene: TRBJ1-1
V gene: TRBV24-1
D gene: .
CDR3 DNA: TGTGCCACCACCAGGGGCCGACCTTCGAACACTGAAGCTTTCTTT
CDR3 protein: CATTRGRPSNTEAFF

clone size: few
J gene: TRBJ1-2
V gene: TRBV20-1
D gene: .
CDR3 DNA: TGCAGTGCTAGAGATAGGGGCCAAGGGGAGACACGTGGCTACACCTTC
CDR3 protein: CSARDRGQGETRGYTF

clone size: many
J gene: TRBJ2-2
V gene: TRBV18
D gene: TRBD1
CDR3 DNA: TGTGCCAGCTCACCGCTACCGGGACAGGGGACCGGGGAGCTGTTTTTT
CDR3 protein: CASSPLPGQGTGELFF

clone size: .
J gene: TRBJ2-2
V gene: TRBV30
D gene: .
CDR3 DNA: TGTGCCTGGAGTGTCGGGGTCACCGGGGAGCTGTTTTTT
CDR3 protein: CAWSVGVTGELFF

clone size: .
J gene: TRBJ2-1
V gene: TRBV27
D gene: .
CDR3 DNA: TGTGCCAGCAGTCCCTCAACTGGGCGGTTAAGCTCCTACAATGAGCAGTTCTTC
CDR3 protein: CASSPSTGRLSSYNEQFF

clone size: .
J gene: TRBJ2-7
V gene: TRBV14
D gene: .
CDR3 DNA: TGTGCCAGCAGCCAAACCGGGACATGGGAGCAGTACTTC
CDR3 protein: CASSQTGTWEQYF

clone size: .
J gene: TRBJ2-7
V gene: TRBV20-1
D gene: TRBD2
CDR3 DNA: TGCAGTGCTCGATCGGGACTAGCGGGAGACGAGCAGTACTTC
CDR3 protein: CSARSGLAGDEQYF

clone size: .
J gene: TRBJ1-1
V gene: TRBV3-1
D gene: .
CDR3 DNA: TGTGCCAGCAGTTTAAGGGGGGGAGACACTGAAGCTTTCTTT
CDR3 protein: CASSLRGGDTEAFF

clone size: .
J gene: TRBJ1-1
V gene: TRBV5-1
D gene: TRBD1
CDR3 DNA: TGCGCCAGCAGCTTGGGGGGAGGGGGCATGGACACTGAAGCTTTCTTT
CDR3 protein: CASSLGGGGMDTEAFF

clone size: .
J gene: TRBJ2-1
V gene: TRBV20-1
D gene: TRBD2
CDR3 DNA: TGCAGTGCTTTTGGGACTAGCAATGAGCAGTTCTTC
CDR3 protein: CSAFGTSNEQFF

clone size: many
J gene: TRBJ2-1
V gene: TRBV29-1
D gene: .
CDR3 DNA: TGCAGCGTTGAAGTCTCCCGGGGAAATGAGCAGTTCTTC
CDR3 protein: CSVEVSRGNEQFF

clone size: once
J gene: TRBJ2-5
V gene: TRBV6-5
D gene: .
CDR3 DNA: TGTGCCAGCAGTTACTCGGACTCCCAGGTGGAGACCCAGTACTTC
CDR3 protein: CASSYSDSQVETQYF

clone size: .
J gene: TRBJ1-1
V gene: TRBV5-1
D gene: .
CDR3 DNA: TGCGCCAGCAGCTTGGCAGGGCGTAGGGACACTGAAGCTTTCTTT
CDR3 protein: CASSLAGRRDTEAFF